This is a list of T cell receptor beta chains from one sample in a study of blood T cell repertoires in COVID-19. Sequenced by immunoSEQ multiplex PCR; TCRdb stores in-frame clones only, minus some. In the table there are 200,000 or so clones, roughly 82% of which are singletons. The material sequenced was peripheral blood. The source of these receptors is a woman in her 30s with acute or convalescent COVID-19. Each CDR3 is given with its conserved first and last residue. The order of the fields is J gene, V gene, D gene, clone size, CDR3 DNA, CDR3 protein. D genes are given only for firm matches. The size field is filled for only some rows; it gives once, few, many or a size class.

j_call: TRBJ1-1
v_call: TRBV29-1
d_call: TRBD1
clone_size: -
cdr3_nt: TGCAGCGCCCGGGACAGGATTAACACTGAAGCTTTCTTT
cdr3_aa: CSARDRINTEAFF

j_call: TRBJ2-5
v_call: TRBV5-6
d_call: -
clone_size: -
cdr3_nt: TGTGCCAGCAGCTTTGGGCTAGCCCTCCCCTCGTCCCCTTCGATGCCCCCGCACTTC
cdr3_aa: CASSFGLALPSSPSMPPHF

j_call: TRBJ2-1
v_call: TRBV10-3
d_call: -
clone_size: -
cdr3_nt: TGTGCCATCAGTGATTACTACGACAGTCAACCACGCTCCTACAATGAGCAGTTCTTC
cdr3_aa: CAISDYYDSQPRSYNEQFF

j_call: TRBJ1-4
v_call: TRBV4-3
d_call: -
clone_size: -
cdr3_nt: TGCGCCAGCAGCCAAGACTGGCGAGACAGTGCAACTAATGAAAAACTGTTTTTT
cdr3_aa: CASSQDWRDSATNEKLFF

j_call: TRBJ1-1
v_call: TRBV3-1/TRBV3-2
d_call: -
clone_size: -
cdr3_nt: TGTGCCAGCAGCCAAGCAGGGGCCACTGAAGCTTTCTTT
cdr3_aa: CASSQAGATEAFF

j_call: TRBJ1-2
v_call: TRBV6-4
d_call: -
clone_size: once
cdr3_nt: TGTGCCAGCAGTGACGAGGATATTTTGATGACGCATGGCTACACCTTC
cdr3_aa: CASSDEDILMTHGYTF

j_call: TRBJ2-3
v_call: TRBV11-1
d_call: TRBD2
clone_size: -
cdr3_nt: TGTGCCAGCAGCTTAAAGCGGGGGGGCCGGGATACGCAGTATTTT
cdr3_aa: CASSLKRGGRDTQYF

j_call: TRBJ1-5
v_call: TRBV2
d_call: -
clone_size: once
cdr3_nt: TGTGCCAGCAGTCCGACCCGGGTCGGAAATCAGCCCCAGCATTTT
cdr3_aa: CASSPTRVGNQPQHF

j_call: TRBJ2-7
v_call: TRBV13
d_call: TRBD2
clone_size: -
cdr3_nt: TGTGCCAGCAGCTTAGGTGGGAGGGCCTCCTACGAGCAGTACTTC
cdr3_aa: CASSLGGRASYEQYF

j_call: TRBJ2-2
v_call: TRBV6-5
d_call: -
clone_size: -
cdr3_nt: TGTGCCAGCATATCAGGGACAAACACCGGGGAGCTGTTTTTT
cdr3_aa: CASISGTNTGELFF

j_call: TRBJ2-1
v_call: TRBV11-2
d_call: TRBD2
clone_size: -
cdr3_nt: TGTGCCAGCAGCTTCGGCCTAGCGGGGTTTAATGAGCAGTTCTTC
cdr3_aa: CASSFGLAGFNEQFF

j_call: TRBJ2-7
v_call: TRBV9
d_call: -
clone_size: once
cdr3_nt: TGTGCCAGCAGTCGTACGACTCGCGGAAGCTACGAGCAGTACTTC
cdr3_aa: CASSRTTRGSYEQYF

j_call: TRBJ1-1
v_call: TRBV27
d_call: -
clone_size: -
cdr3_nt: TGTGCCAGCAGTTTATCTAGAGGGGACACGGAGAAAGCTTTCTTT
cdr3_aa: CASSLSRGDTEKAFF

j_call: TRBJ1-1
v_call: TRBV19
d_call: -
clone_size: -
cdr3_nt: TGTGCCAGTGGAACACAGGCGACCACTGAAGCTTTCTTT
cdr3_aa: CASGTQATTEAFF

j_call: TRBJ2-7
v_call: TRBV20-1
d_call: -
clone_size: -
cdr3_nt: TGCAGCGCGGCAGGGAACTACGAGCAGTACTTC
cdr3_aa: CSAAGNYEQYF

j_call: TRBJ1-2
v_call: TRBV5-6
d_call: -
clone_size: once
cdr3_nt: TGTGCCAGCAGCCGGACAGAGCTTAACAACCTCTTCTATGGCTACACCTTC
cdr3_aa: CASSRTELNNLFYGYTF

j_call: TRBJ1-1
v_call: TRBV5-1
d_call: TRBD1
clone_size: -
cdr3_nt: TGCGCCAGCAGCTTGGCGGTACAGGGGGGAACGAGGACTGAAGCTTTCTTT
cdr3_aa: CASSLAVQGGTRTEAFF

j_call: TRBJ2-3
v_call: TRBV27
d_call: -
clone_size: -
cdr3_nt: TGTGCCAGCAGTTTATCGCAGGGCCTTACAGATACGCAGTATTTT
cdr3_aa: CASSLSQGLTDTQYF

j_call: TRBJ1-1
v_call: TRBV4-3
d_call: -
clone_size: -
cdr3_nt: TGCGCCAGCAGCCAAGATGAGGGCCCGAGTACTGAAGCTTTCTTT
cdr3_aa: CASSQDEGPSTEAFF

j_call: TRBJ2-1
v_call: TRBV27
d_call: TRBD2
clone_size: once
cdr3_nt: TGTGCCAGCAGTTCTCGGACTAGCGGGAGGACTTCCCTTTACAATGAGCAGTTCTTC
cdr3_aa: CASSSRTSGRTSLYNEQFF

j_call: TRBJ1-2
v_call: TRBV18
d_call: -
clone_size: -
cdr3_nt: TGTGCCAGCTTCTTCAATAGGACTGGGATCTGGCTCTATGGCTACACCTTC
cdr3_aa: CASFFNRTGIWLYGYTF

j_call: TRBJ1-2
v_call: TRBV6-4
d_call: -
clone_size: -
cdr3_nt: TGTGCCAGCAGTGGGGGAGAGAGCTATGGCTACACCTTC
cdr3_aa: CASSGGESYGYTF

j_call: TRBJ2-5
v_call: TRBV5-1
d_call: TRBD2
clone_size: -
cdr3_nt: TGCGCCAGCAGCCCCGGACGACTAGCGGGGATGGGCCGGGAAGAGACCCAGTACTTC
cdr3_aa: CASSPGRLAGMGREETQYF

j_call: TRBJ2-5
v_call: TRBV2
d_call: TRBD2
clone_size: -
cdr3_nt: TGTGCCAGCAGGCCACGGGGCGGGAGAGAGACCCAGTACTTC
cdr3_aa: CASRPRGGRETQYF

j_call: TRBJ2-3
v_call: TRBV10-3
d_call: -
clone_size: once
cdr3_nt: TGTGCCATCAGTGACGGCGGGAACACAGATACGCAGTATTTT
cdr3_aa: CAISDGGNTDTQYF

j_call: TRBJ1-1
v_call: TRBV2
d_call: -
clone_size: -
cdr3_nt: TGTGCCAGCGGGAGAATGAACACTGAAGCTTTCTTT
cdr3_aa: CASGRMNTEAFF

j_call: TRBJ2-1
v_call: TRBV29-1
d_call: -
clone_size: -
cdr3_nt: TGCAGCGTGGACGGAGGGACAGCCTCCTACAATGAGCAGTTCTTC
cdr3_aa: CSVDGGTASYNEQFF

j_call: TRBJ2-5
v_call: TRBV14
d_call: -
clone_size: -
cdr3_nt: TGTGCCAGCAGCCATCCGTTTTGGCGGGAGACCCAGTACTTC
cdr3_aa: CASSHPFWRETQYF

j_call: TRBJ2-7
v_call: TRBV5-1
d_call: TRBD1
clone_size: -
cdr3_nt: TGCGCCAGCAGCTTTGAAGGGGGCCTAGCCTTCTACGAGCAGTACTTC
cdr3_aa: CASSFEGGLAFYEQYF

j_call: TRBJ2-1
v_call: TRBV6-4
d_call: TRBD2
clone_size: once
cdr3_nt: TGTGCCAGCAGTGAAACAGCGGGAGTAGGCGATGAGCAGTTCTTC
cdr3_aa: CASSETAGVGDEQFF

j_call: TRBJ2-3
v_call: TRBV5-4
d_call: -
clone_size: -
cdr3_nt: TGTGCCAGCAGCCCCACCGGAGCGGGCCATAGCACAGATACGCAGTATTTT
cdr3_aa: CASSPTGAGHSTDTQYF

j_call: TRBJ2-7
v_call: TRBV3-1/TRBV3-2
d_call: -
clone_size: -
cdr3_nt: TGTGCCAGCAGCAGCGACGGCTACGAGCAGTACTTC
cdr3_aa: CASSSDGYEQYF

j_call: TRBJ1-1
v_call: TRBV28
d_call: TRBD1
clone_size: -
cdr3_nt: TGTGCCAGCAGCCGGACAGGGGGGGGCACTGAAGCTTTCTTT
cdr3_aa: CASSRTGGGTEAFF

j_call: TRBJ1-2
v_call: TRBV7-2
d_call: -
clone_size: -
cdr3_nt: TGTGCCAGCAGCTTAGGAGGGAAACTCACCTATGGCTACACCTTC
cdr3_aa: CASSLGGKLTYGYTF

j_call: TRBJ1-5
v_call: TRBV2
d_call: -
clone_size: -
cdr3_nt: TGTGCCAGCTCGTTACGGGAGTCAAATCAGCCCCAGCATTTT
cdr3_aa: CASSLRESNQPQHF

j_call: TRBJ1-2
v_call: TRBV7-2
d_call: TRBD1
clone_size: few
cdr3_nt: TGTGCCAGCAGCTCCCACAGGGGCCCTAACTATGGCTACACCTTC
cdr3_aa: CASSSHRGPNYGYTF

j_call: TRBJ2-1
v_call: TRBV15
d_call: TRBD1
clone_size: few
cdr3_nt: TGTGCCACCAGCCGGGACAGGGGGCTTAATGAGCAGTTCTTC
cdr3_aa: CATSRDRGLNEQFF

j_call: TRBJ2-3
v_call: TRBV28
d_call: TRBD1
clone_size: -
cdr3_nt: TGTGCCAGCAGCCCTGGACAGGGCGGCGGTACGCAGTATTTT
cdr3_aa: CASSPGQGGGTQYF

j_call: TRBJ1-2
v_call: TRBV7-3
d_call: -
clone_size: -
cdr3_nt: TGTGCCAGCAGCTTAGATCCAGGGCGTGGCTACACCTTC
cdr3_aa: CASSLDPGRGYTF

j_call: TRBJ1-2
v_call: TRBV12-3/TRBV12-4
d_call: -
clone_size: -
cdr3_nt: TGTGCCAGCAGTTTAGTTCAAAACTATGGCTACACCTTC
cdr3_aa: CASSLVQNYGYTF

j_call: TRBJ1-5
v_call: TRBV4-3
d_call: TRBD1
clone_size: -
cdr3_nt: TGCGCCAGCAGCCAAGAACAGGGGCCTTGGCCCCAGCATTTT
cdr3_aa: CASSQEQGPWPQHF

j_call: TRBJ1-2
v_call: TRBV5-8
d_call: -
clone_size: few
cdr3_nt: TGTGCCAGCAGCTTGGCCCAGGGGACCTTCTATGGCTACACCTTC
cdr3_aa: CASSLAQGTFYGYTF

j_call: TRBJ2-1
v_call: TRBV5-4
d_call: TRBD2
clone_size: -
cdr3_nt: TGTGCCAGCAGCTTGGGGCTAGCGGGAGAAAACAATGAGCAGTTCTTC
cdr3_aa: CASSLGLAGENNEQFF

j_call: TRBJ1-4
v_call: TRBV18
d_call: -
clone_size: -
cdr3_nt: TGTGCCAGCTCCCCTTGGGGGAGGGAGGAAAAACTGTTTTTT
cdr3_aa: CASSPWGREEKLFF

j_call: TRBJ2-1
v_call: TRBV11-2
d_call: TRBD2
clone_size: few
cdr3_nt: TGTGCCAGCAGCTTAAGCCTAGCGGTACTAAATGAGCAGTTCTTC
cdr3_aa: CASSLSLAVLNEQFF

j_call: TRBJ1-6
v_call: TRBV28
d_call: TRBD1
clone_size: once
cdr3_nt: TGTGCCAGCAGCCGCAGACAGGGAGGTAATTCACCCCTCCACTTT
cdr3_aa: CASSRRQGGNSPLHF

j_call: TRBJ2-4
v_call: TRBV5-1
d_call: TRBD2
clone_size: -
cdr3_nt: TGCGCCAGCAGATTTGCAGCGGGGGTTGGCGACATTCAGTACTTC
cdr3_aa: CASRFAAGVGDIQYF

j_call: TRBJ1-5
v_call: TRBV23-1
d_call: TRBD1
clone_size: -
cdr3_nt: TGCGCCAGCAGTCAATCCCGGACAGGAAATCAGCCCCAGCATTTT
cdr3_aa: CASSQSRTGNQPQHF

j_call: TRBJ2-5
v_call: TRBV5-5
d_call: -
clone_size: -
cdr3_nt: TGTGCCAGCAACAAAGCGGGCCAAGAGACCCAGTACTTC
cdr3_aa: CASNKAGQETQYF

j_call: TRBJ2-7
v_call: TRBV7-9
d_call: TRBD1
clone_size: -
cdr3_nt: TGTGCCAGCAGCTTTGGGACAGGGGGCCGGGAGCAGTACTTC
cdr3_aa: CASSFGTGGREQYF

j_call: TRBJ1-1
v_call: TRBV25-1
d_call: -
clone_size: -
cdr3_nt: TGTGCCAGCAGTGAAGTCGCGGGGCGACACAGCGCTTTCTTT
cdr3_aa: CASSEVAGRHSAFF

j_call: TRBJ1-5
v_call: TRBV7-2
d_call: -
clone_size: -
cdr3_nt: TGTGCCAGCAGCCAAGGGCAGGGCGGGGGACAGCCCCAGCATTTT
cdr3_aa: CASSQGQGGGQPQHF

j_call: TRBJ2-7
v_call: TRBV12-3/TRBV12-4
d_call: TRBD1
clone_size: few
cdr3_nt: TGTGCCAGCGGTACAGGGGACGAGCAGTACTTC
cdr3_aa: CASGTGDEQYF

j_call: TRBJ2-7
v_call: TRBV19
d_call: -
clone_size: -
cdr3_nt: TGTGCCAGTAGTACGGACGGGGGAAGCTCCTACGAGCAGTACTTC
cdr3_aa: CASSTDGGSSYEQYF

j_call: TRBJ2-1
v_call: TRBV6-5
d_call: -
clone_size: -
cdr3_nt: TGTGCCAGCAGTCCCTTAGGGACTGGAGAGCAGTTCTTC
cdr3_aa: CASSPLGTGEQFF